These T cell receptor beta chains were read from a single sample in a study of blood T cell repertoires in COVID-19. Sequencing used immunoSEQ multiplex PCR; TCRdb keeps in-frame clones, though not all of them. The table lists 170,000 or so clones, approximately 84% of them singletons. Sequencing was performed on peripheral blood. The receptors come from a man in his late teens or twenties with active or convalescent COVID-19. CDR3s include the opening cysteine and the closing phenylalanine or tryptophan. D genes are given only for firm matches. The size field is filled for only some rows; it gives once, few, many or a size class.

J gene: TRBJ2-2; clone size: once; V gene: TRBV7-2; D gene: TRBD2; CDR3 protein: CASSLGLAYGELFF; CDR3 DNA: TGTGCCAGCAGCTTGGGACTAGCTTACGGGGAGCTGTTTTTT
J gene: TRBJ2-4; clone size: NA; V gene: TRBV28; D gene: NA; CDR3 protein: CASSFPVAKNIQYF; CDR3 DNA: TGTGCCAGCAGTTTCCCGGTAGCCAAAAACATTCAGTACTTC
J gene: TRBJ1-5; clone size: NA; V gene: TRBV5-4; D gene: NA; CDR3 protein: CASSLAREGNQPQHF; CDR3 DNA: TGTGCCAGCAGCTTGGCCAGGGAAGGCAATCAGCCCCAGCATTTT
J gene: TRBJ2-1; clone size: NA; V gene: TRBV9; D gene: TRBD2; CDR3 protein: CASRPLGGEGYNEQFF; CDR3 DNA: TGTGCCAGCAGACCCCTGGGGGGGGAGGGGTACAATGAGCAGTTCTTC
J gene: TRBJ1-5; clone size: NA; V gene: TRBV5-4; D gene: NA; CDR3 protein: CASSSDINQPQHF; CDR3 DNA: TGTGCCAGCAGCTCGGACATCAATCAGCCCCAGCATTTT
J gene: TRBJ1-5; clone size: NA; V gene: TRBV19; D gene: NA; CDR3 protein: CASSIELGRGPHQPQHF; CDR3 DNA: TGTGCCAGTAGTATCGAGCTGGGGAGGGGACCACATCAGCCCCAGCATTTT
J gene: TRBJ1-2; clone size: NA; V gene: TRBV5-1; D gene: NA; CDR3 protein: CASSPVGVGYTF; CDR3 DNA: TGCGCCAGCAGCCCTGTAGGGGTCGGCTACACCTTC
J gene: TRBJ2-1; clone size: NA; V gene: TRBV5-1; D gene: NA; CDR3 protein: CASSLGLRLYNEQFF; CDR3 DNA: TGCGCCAGCAGCTTGGGCTTAAGACTATACAATGAGCAGTTCTTC
J gene: TRBJ2-7; clone size: NA; V gene: TRBV5-1; D gene: NA; CDR3 protein: CASGFGGEQYF; CDR3 DNA: TGCGCCAGCGGATTTGGCGGCGAGCAGTACTTC
J gene: TRBJ1-2; clone size: NA; V gene: TRBV27; D gene: NA; CDR3 protein: CASSSRQSSNYGYTF; CDR3 DNA: TGTGCCAGCAGTTCGCGACAGAGCTCTAACTATGGCTACACCTTC